A single sample gave rise to the 27 T cell receptor beta chains below, sequenced in a study of T cells after yellow fever vaccination. Using its own MiXCR run on the 5' RACE reads, TCRdb lists one record per CDR3 protein. The sample lists about 75,000 distinct CDR3 sequences; around 7.8% were seen once. The source was CD8+ T cells sorted from PBMCs, collected 10 to 11 days after the first yellow fever vaccination. The source is a young man who received the YFV17D yellow fever vaccine.

The chain joins TRBV10-3 to TRBJ2-5, with 10 bases identical to TRBD2. With V trimmed by 0 bases and J by 1 base, 5 bases remained unmatched. Germline V gene data show CDR1 as ENHRY and CDR2 as SYGVKD. This CDR3 comprises 17 residues. DNA of the CDR3: TGTGCCATCAGTGAGTCCGTTAGACTAGCGGGCCAAGAGACCCAGTACTTC. Its translation is CAISESVRLAGQETQYF.

This sequence joins TRBV10-1 and TRBJ2-5; 8 bases agree with TRBD1. Germline CDR1 reads WNHNN; CDR2 reads SYGVQD (reference sequence). The CDR3 spans 16 residues. The V gene end was trimmed by 0 bases and the J gene end by 2 bases; junction bases not matched to a gene: 5. The CDR3 here is CASSESTRTGQETQYF. The CDR3 DNA sequence: TGCGCCAGCAGTGAGTCGACTCGGACAGGGCAAGAGACCCAGTACTTC.

The chain has TRBV7-9 and TRBJ2-1; 9 bases map to TRBD2. V gave up 3 bases and J gave up 8 bases; unmatched junction bases: 8. Per the germline V gene, CDR1 is SEHNR and CDR2 is FQNEAQ (reference sequence). This CDR3 is built from 15 residues. In nucleotides, the CDR3 is TGTGCCAGCAGCTTTCACGGCGGGGGGGGAGATGAGCAGTTCTTC. Translated, it gives CASSFHGGGGDEQFF. Supplemented by reference TRBV7-9 and TRBJ2-1, the full variable domain reads DTGVSQNPRHKITKRGQNVTFRCDPISEHNRLYWYRQTLGQGPEFLTYFQNEAQLEKSRLLSDRFSAERPKGSFSTLEIQRTEQGDSAMYLCASSFHGGGGDEQFFGPGTRLTVL.

The V and J genes are TRBV27 and TRBJ1-5; a weak D match, TRBD1 (6 bases). The CDR3 runs to 16 residues. The V end lost 0 bases, the J end lost 9 bases, and 18 bases lay between the germline ends. The germline V gene has CDR1 MNHEY and CDR2 SMNVEV (reference sequence). CDR3 nucleotides: TGTGCCAGCAGTTTATCAGTTAGTGGGGGGCCGCGGCCCCAGCATTTT. Protein: CASSLSVSGGPRPQHF.

This clonotype appeared many times. V and J are TRBV6-2 or TRBV6-3 and TRBJ2-7; 7 bases fit TRBD1. The ends lost 2 bases at V and 0 bases at J; junction bases unmatched: 4. Germline-derived CDR1 and CDR2 are MNHEY and SVGEGT. CDR3 length: 15 amino acids. CDR3 sequence: CASSYRDRLSYEQYV. The CDR3 nucleotides read TGTGCCAGCAGTTACCGGGACAGACTCTCCTACGAGCAGTACGTC.

This clonotype has ten or more counts. The gene calls are TRBV11-2 and TRBJ1-1; D is unresolved. CDR1 and CDR2 (germline): SGHAT, FQNNGV. Trimming took off 5 bases at V and 3 bases at J, with 7 bases between the two ends. The CDR3 is made up of 12 amino acids. The CDR3 region is CASSHWDTEAFF. CDR3 DNA: TGTGCCAGCAGCCACTGGGACACTGAAGCTTTCTTT.

This clonotype was counted between two and nine times. The rearrangement uses TRBV7-2 and TRBJ2-7, with TRBD2 matching 10 bases. Germline CDR1 is SGHTA and CDR2 is FQGNSA. This CDR3 region has 14 residues. The trim removed 6 bases at V and 2 bases at J, leaving 4 bases unmatched. DNA for the CDR3: TGTGCCAGCAGGACAACTAGCGGGGCCTACGAGCAGTACTTC. Translation gives CASRTTSGAYEQYF. The full variable domain, its missing parts supplied by reference TRBV7-2 and TRBJ2-7, is GAGVSQSPSNKVTEKGKDVELRCDPISGHTALYWYRQSLGQGLEFLIYFQGNSAPDKSGLPSDRFSAERTGGSVSTLTIQRTQQEDSAVYLCASRTTSGAYEQYFGPGTRLTVT.

In its sample, this clonotype was seen many times. V gene TRBV12-3 or TRBV12-4 combines with J gene TRBJ2-3; D is unresolved. Trimming removed 6 bases at V and 6 bases at J, with 10 bases between. The CDR3 sequence is 12 residues long. The CDR3 DNA sequence: TGTGCCAGCAGCAACCATTCGGATACGCAGTATTTT. Translated, it gives CASSNHSDTQYF.

The chain joins TRBV5-1 to TRBJ2-5; 8 bases map to TRBD2. CDR3 length equals 15 residues. The V gene end was trimmed by 4 bases and the J gene end by 7 bases; junction bases not matched to a gene: 12. Germline lookup yields CDR1 SGHRS and CDR2 YFSETQ. The CDR3 sequence is CASSPRDSGDGTQYF. CDR3 DNA sequence: TGCGCCAGCAGCCCAAGAGATAGCGGGGACGGGACCCAGTACTTC.

The V gene is TRBV3-1, the J gene TRBJ2-5; 10 bases are shared with TRBD2. V trimming: 0 bases; J trimming: 5 bases; junction bases outside the gene matches: 12. Per the germline V gene, CDR1 is LGHDT and CDR2 is YNNKEL (reference sequence). The CDR3 loop spans 18 amino acids. The CDR3 protein is CASSQDRASGGPGETQYF. As DNA, the CDR3 is TGTGCCAGCAGCCAAGACCGGGCTAGCGGGGGCCCGGGGGAGACCCAGTACTTC.

This clonotype was detected ten times or more. This chain uses TRBV6-6 with TRBJ2-7, with 10 bases lining up with TRBD1. Trimming removed 10 bases from V and 3 bases from J; junction bases left unmatched: 6. The CDR3 length is 13 residues. Germline V gene lookup returns CDR1 MNHNY and CDR2 SVGAGI (reference sequence). CDR3 nucleotides: TGTGCCATCGCTTGGGACAGGGGCTACGAGCAGTACGTC. Its protein product is CAIAWDRGYEQYV.

This chain uses TRBV7-9 with TRBJ1-6; 7 bases agree with TRBD1. This CDR3 has 15 residues. The J segment lost 9 bases and the V segment lost 5 bases, leaving 10 bases of the junction unmatched. Looked up from germline, CDR1 is SEHNR and CDR2 is FQNEAQ (reference sequence). DNA of the CDR3: TGTGCCAGCAGCATCACAGGGGATTGGGGTTCACCCCTCCACTTT. It yields the protein CASSITGDWGSPLHF.

The chain combines TRBV5-1 with TRBJ2-2; D may be TRBD1 or TRBD2 (6 bases each). Germline CDR1 is SGHRS and CDR2 is YFSETQ. V was shortened by 2 bases and J by 8 bases, with 22 bases between the two germline ends. The CDR3 length is 17 residues. The CDR3 sequence: CASSFRGAAASSGELFF. The CDR3 DNA follows: TGCGCCAGCAGCTTTAGGGGGGCCGCCGCCTCCTCGGGGGAGCTGTTTTTT.

This clonotype appeared a few times. This chain links TRBV6-2 or TRBV6-3 with TRBJ1-5; TRBD1 agrees at 8 bases. The CDR3 length is 14 residues. V was clipped by 10 bases and J by 7 bases; unmatched bases: 12. CDR1 is MNHEY, CDR2 SVGEGT, per germline. The chain's CDR3 is CATTLDRVRQPQHF. In DNA form, the CDR3 reads TGTGCCACCACGTTGGACAGGGTAAGGCAGCCCCAGCATTTT.

This clonotype was observed at least ten times. This sequence joins TRBV11-2 and TRBJ2-1; D is unresolved. The CDR3 sequence is 14 residues long. The germline V and J ends were trimmed by 3 bases and 9 bases, with 15 bases remaining between them. Germline CDR1 SGHAT, CDR2 FQNNGV. The CDR3 bases are TGTGCCAGCAGCTTGTATACGTCCGCCCTTGAGCAGTTCTTC. As protein: CASSLYTSALEQFF.

J is TRBJ2-7 and V is TRBV4-3; unclear D gene. V gave up 0 bases and J gave up 2 bases, with 14 bases separating them. From germline, CDR1 is LGHNA and CDR2 YSLEER. This CDR3 spans 16 amino acids. The CDR3 DNA reads as TGCGCCAGCAGCCAAGACTACGCAGCGTTCCCCTACGAGCAGTACTTC. Translating it yields CASSQDYAAFPYEQYF.

The chain combines TRBV5-1 with TRBJ2-7; 7 positions agree with TRBD1. The germline V gene encodes CDR1 SGHRS and CDR2 YFSETQ. The trim removed 1 base at V and 0 bases at J, leaving 13 bases unmatched. The length of the CDR3 is 18 residues. The CDR3 sequence is CASSLIPSRTGFSYEQYF. The CDR3, as DNA: TGCGCCAGCAGCTTGATCCCCTCCCGGACAGGCTTCTCCTACGAGCAGTACTTC. Based on the CDR3 plus reference TRBV5-1 and TRBJ2-7, the full variable domain is KAGVTQTPRYLIKTRGQQVTLSCSPISGHRSVSWYQQTPGQGLQFLFEYFSETQRNKGNFPGRFSGRQFSNSRSEMNVSTLELGDSALYLCASSLIPSRTGFSYEQYFGPGTRLTVT.

This clonotype occurred many times. This chain links TRBV7-9 with TRBJ2-7; 7 bases align to TRBD2. This CDR3 contains 13 residues. Germline V gene data show CDR1 as SEHNR and CDR2 as FQNEAQ (reference sequence). The CDR3 nucleotides are TGTGCCACACGGGTAGCGGGTACCTACGCGCAGTACGTC. Translation: CATRVAGTYAQYV.

This clonotype was counted only a few times. The chain carries TRBV7-9 and TRBJ1-1; 8 nucleotides agree with TRBD1. The CDR3 is 14 residues long. V lost 5 bases, J lost 3 bases, and 5 bases stayed unmatched. From germline, CDR1 is SEHNR and CDR2 FQNEAQ (reference sequence). The CDR3 sequence: CASSPDRAHTEAFF. The CDR3, as DNA: TGTGCCAGCAGCCCGGACAGGGCCCACACTGAAGCTTTCTTT.

This clonotype was picked up one time. A much larger clone lies a single base off, so this may be a read error. This rearrangement joins TRBV6-2 or TRBV6-3 to TRBJ2-5; 7 bases agree with TRBD1. The CDR3 totals 12 residues. The V gene's germline CDR1 is MNHEY and CDR2 SVGEGT. The V and J ends lost 7 bases and 3 bases, in that order; junction bases with no gene match: 2. Here the CDR3 reads CASNQGEETQYF. In DNA form, the CDR3 reads TGTGCCAGCAATCAGGGGGAAGAGACCCAGTACTTC.

This clonotype showed up many times. The V call is TRBV9, the J call TRBJ2-1; 8 bases line up with TRBD2. The CDR3 sequence is 15 residues long. CDR1 SGDLS and CDR2 YYNGEE come from the germline V gene. After removal of 0 bases from V and 9 bases from J, the junction contained 8 bases not matched to a gene. CDR3 DNA sequence: TGTGCCAGCAGCGTAGGCGGGGGGCCTTTCACTGAGCAGTTCTTC. It yields the protein CASSVGGGPFTEQFF.

This clonotype has only a few counts. The rearrangement joins TRBV4-1 to TRBJ1-5; 7 bases fit TRBD1. Losses at the gene ends were 4 bases for V and 0 bases for J; bases not matched to a gene: 3. CDR1 is MGHRA and CDR2 is YSYEKL in the germline V gene. The CDR3 totals 15 residues. In DNA, the CDR3 is TGCGCCAGCAGCCCCAACAGGGGTAGCAATCAGCCCCAGCATTTT. Its protein is CASSPNRGSNQPQHF.

This clonotype was seen only a few times. The junction differs from germline at one of its ends, possibly a read error. The chain uses TRBV4-2 and TRBJ2-1; D perhaps matches TRBD2 (6 bases). In germline, CDR1 is LGHNA, CDR2 YNFKEQ. The CDR3 spans 13 residues. As DNA, the CDR3 is TGTGCCAGCAGCCAAGATGGGAGGACGGAGCCGTTCTTC. Translation gives CASSQDGRTEPFF.

This chain links TRBV24-1 with TRBJ2-1, with 7 bases matching TRBD1. CDR1 is KGHDR, CDR2 SFDVKD, per germline. This CDR3 has 16 amino acids. Trimming at V came to 3 bases and at J to 7 bases, leaving 11 bases not matched to a gene. As DNA, the CDR3 is TGTGCCACCAGTGATCCGGGACAGACCGAGACGAATGAGCAGTTCTTC. Translating gives CATSDPGQTETNEQFF.

As concerns this clonotype: This may arise from a read error, as a much more abundant clone is one base away. This sequence joins TRBV20-1 and TRBJ2-3; 13 bases are shared with TRBD2. The CDR3 loop spans 16 amino acids. Germline V gene data show CDR1 as DFQATT and CDR2 as SNEGSKA (reference sequence). CDR3 protein: CCAHQGLAGDTDTQYF. The CDR3 nucleotides read TGCTGTGCTCACCAAGGACTAGCGGGGGACACAGATACGCAGTATTTT.

This clonotype was counted a few times. V gene TRBV6-2 or TRBV6-3 combines with J gene TRBJ2-7; a weak D match, TRBD1 (6 bases). V shed 2 bases and J shed 3 bases, with 14 bases lying between them. CDR3 length: 15 residues. Germline values: CDR1 MNHEY, CDR2 SVGEGT. DNA for the CDR3: TGTGCCAGCAGTTACGAGACCGGGACACACTACGAGCAGTACTTC. Protein: CASSYETGTHYEQYF.

Only a few counts were recorded for this clonotype. This sequence joins TRBV4-3 and TRBJ1-6; a possible D gene is TRBD1 (6 bases). Germline lookup yields CDR1 LGHNA and CDR2 YSLEER. V was cut by 0 bases and J by 7 bases, with 13 bases left in between. The CDR3 is 16 residues long. The CDR3: CASSQDRGAFNSPLHF. The CDR3 nucleotides read TGCGCCAGCAGCCAAGATCGGGGGGCTTTCAATTCACCCCTCCACTTT.